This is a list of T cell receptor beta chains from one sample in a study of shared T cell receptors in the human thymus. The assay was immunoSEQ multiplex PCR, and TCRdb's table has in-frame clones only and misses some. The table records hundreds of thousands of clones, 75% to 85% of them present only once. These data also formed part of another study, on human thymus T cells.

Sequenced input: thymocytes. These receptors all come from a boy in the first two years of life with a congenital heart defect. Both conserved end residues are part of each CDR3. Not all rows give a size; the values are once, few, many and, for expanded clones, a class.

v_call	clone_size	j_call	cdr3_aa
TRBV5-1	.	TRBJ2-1	CASSLAVLASGKPEQFF
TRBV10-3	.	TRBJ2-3	CAISLTSGSSDTQYF
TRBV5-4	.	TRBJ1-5	CASSLAGQGNQPQHF
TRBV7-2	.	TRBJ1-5	CASSSRPNQPQHF
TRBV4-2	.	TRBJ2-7	CASSHGDFLAHLGEQYF
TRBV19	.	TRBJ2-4	CASRLAGGSPQYF
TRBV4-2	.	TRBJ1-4	CASSQAVSTNEKLFF
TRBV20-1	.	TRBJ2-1	CSASRQGEFF
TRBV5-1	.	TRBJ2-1	CASSLRDSSYNEQFF
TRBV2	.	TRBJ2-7	CASSEAGVQTYEQYF
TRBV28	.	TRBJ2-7	CASSLPHYPLTGVFYEQYF
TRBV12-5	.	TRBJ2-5	CASGPEAGVETQYF
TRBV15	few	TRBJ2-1	CATSRESGRASHYYNEQFF
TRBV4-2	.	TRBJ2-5	CASSQEDGLAGVWQETQYF
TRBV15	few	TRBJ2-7	CATSREGGGREQYF
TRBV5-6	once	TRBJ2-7	CASSLRGRSHEQYF
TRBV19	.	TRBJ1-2	CASSRETGVIYGYTF
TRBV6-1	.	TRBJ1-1	CASSERGPLVGTEAFF
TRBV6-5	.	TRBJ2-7	CASSLGVPGSTYEQYF
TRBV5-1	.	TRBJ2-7	CASSSPSGISPREQYF
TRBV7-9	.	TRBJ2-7	CASSSRGQGESYEQYF
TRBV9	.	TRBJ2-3	CASSPLSTDTQYF
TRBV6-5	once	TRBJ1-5	CASSYGRENQPQHF
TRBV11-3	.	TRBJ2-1	CASSSNGGSPPKNNEQFF
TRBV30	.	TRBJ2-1	CAWGHRTSGRGVMNEQFF
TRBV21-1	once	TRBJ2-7	CASSNRDSHWAYEQYF
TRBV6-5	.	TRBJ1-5	CASSSTGVDYQPQHF
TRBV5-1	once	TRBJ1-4	CASSASTGGDEKLFF
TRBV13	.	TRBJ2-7	CASSLSLAAGGYEQYF
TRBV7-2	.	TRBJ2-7	CASSSAGQGPYEQYF
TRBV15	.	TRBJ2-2	CATSRMTSGRNTGELFF
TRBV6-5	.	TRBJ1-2	CASSLKPSPNYGYTF
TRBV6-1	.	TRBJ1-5	CASSEGSHFSNQPQHF
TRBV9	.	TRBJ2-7	CASSSGQGVSYEQYF
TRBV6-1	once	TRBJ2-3	CASTPQGASDTQYF
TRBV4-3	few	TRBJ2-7	CASSQDRPQLAGRSYEQYF
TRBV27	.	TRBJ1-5	CASIRTGGQPNQPQHF
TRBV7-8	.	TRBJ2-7	CASSLECRYEQYF
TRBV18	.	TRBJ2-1	CASSSGLAQKRHNEQFF
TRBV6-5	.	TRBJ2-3	CASNGSTDTQYF
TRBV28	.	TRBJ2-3	CASSILPGQGPGTPIQTSTDTQYF
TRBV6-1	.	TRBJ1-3	CASSEVLQDSSGNTIYF
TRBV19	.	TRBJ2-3	CASSTADTQYF
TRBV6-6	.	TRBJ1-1	CASSYSGEGTEAFF
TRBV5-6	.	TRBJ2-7	CASSFASGSSYEQYF
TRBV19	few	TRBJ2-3	CASSIVAGGPGLTDTQYF
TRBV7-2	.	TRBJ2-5	CASSSGKTSRAGETQYF
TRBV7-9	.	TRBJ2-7	CASSLVQGDNEQYF
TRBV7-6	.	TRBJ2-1	CASAPGGNEQFF
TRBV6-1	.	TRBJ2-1	CASSEGTGDNEQFF
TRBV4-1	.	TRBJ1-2	CASSPGQGEDGYTF
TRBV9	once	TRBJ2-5	CASSVAPGGAGQETQYF